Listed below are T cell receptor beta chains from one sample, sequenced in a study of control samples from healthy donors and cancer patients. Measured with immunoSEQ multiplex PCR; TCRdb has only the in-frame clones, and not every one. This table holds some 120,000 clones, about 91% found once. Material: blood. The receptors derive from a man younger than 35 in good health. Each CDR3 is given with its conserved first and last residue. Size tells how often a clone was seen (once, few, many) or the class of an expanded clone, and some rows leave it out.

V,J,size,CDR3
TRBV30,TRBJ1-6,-,CAWSDRGFTYNSPLHF
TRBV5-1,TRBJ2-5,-,CASSPSRVRETQYF
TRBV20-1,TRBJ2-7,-,CSASRGGEQYF
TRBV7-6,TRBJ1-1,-,CASTKRAGGPPRNTEAFF
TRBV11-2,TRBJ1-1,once,CASSSVDRRNTEAFF
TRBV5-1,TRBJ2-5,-,CASSLVATGGLKTQYF
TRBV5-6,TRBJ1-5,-,CASSSGGPHQPQHF
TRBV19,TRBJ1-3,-,CASRGRYSGTSGNTIYF
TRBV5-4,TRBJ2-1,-,CASSSTSGGDEQFF
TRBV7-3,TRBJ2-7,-,CASSLTGGSGSGEQYF
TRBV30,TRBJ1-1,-,CAWKNLRVGAFF
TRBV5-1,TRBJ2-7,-,CASSLAIDRDLGEQYF
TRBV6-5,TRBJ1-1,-,CASSYGSITEAFF
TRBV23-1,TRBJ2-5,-,CASSQEPRDRVEETQYF
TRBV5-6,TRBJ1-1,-,CASSLVWAGGDGAEAFF
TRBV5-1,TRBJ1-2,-,CASSFGPLGEAGYTF
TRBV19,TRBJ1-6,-,CASSTTGGFNSPLHF
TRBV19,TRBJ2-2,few,CASSIDLPTGGNTGELFF
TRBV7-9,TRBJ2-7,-,CASSSGTGYDEQYF
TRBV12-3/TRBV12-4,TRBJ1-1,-,CASSGTHEAFF
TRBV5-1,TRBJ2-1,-,CASSLTADSYNEQFF
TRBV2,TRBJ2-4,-,CASSDRGAKNIQYF
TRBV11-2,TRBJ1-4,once,CASTLGGAGNEKLFF
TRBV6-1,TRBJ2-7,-,CASSEGQGREQYF
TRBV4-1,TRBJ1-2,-,CASSQPRTGGNYGYTF
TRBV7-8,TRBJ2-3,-,CASSFGTSEADTQYF
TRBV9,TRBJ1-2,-,CASSLQGVGYGYTF
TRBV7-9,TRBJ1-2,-,CASSLERVHYGYTF
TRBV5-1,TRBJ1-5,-,CASSLGGNFGGQPQHF
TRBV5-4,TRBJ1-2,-,CASSFWTADYGYTF